Following are 30 T cell receptor beta chains from one sample sequenced in a study of T cell responses to AZD1222 COVID-19 vaccine (dated by TCRdb to the early 2020s). The library was generated by the immunoSEQ multiplex PCR assay. TCRdb re-hosts the immuneACCESS table, in-frame sequences only. Its copies lack some clones; in the studies checked, an unresolved V gene accounts for under half of them, and the cause for the rest is not known. The sample yields approximately 60,000 clones; approximately 86% were counted once. The ten largest clones add up to 16% of the sample. The meaning of the sample's time point label: baseline before first vaccination. The sequencing used peripheral blood, collected on day 0 of AZD1222 vaccination. These receptors were collected from an adult in good health.

The chain joins TRBV6-6 to TRBJ1-1; D unresolved. This CDR3 is 15 amino acids long. Germline values: CDR1 MNHNY, CDR2 SVGAGI (reference sequence). The ends were cut back, 7 bases at V and 0 bases at J, with 15 bases in the middle. The CDR3 DNA follows: TGTGCCAGCAACCCTGGGCGGGTCCTGAACACTGAAGCTTTCTTT. Translation gives CASNPGRVLNTEAFF.

V gene TRBV7-9 combines with J gene TRBJ1-2, with TRBD1 as a possible D gene (5 bases). Germline assignment: CDR1 SEHNR and CDR2 FQNEAQ (reference sequence). The CDR3 extends over 14 amino acids. V was clipped by 5 bases and J by 8 bases, with 18 bases between them. Here the CDR3 DNA reads TGTGCCAGCAGCCTGGGGCAGGAATTAGGGGGCTACACCTTC. Protein: CASSLGQELGGYTF.

The chain has TRBV28 and TRBJ2-7, with D perhaps matching TRBD1 (5 bases). V was trimmed by 2 bases and J by 4 bases, leaving 15 bases between them. The CDR3 totals 15 residues. Germline CDR1 MDHEN, CDR2 SYDVKM. The CDR3 loop reads CASSLRSGMRYEQYF. The DNA for the CDR3 is TGTGCCAGCAGTTTAAGGTCAGGGATGAGGTACGAGCAGTACTTC. The complete variable domain, with remaining parts taken from reference TRBV28 and TRBJ2-7, reads DVKVTQSSRYLVKRTGEKVFLECVQDMDHENMFWYRQDPGLGLRLIYFSYDVKMKEKGDIPEGYSVSREKKERFSLILESASTNQTSMYLCASSLRSGMRYEQYFGPGTRLTVT.

The chain carries TRBV7-6 and TRBJ2-1; tentative D call: TRBD2 (7 bases). CDR3 length equals 17 residues. The germline gives CDR1 SGHVS, CDR2 FNYEAQ. V lost 2 bases and J lost 2, with 16 bases in between. The CDR3 loop is CASSLQGGLSTYNEQFF. DNA for the CDR3: TGTGCCAGCAGCTTACAAGGGGGACTATCAACCTACAATGAGCAGTTCTTC.

The chain is built from TRBV28 and TRBJ1-2, with D tentatively TRBD1 (5 bases). CDR1 and CDR2 from the germline V gene are MDHEN and SYDVKM. Trimming removed 7 bases at V and 8 bases at J, with 17 bases between. CDR3 size: 13 residues. CDR3 protein: CASTQGTQTGYTF. CDR3 bases: TGTGCCAGCACCCAGGGAACACAGACCGGCTACACCTTC.

The CDR3 bases are TGCGCCAGCAGCTTACGGGAGGAGTACAATGAGCAGTTCTTC. Protein sequence: CASSLREEYNEQFF. The chain is built from TRBV5-1 and TRBJ2-1, with 7 positions matching TRBD2. The germline V gene encodes CDR1 SGHRS and CDR2 YFSETQ. There are 14 residues in the CDR3. J gave up 4 bases and V 2 bases, and 3 bases lay outside the gene matches.

This clone was counted a few times. J is TRBJ2-3 and V is TRBV9, with D perhaps matching TRBD1 (5 bases). The V gene lost 0 bases and the J gene lost 1 base, with 12 bases spanning the gap. CDR1 SGDLS and CDR2 YYNGEE come from the germline V gene. This CDR3 region has 16 residues. CDR3 sequence (DNA): TGTGCCAGCAGCGTAGGTTGGGGCAGGGGCACAGATACGCAGTATTTT. As protein: CASSVGWGRGTDTQYF.

The chain recombines TRBV7-6 with TRBJ2-2; no firm D call. V was shortened by 1 base and J by 6 bases, with 15 bases between the two germline ends. Germline lookup yields CDR1 SGHVS and CDR2 FNYEAQ. The CDR3 consists of 16 residues. The CDR3 sequence is CASSLVGPANAGELFF. CDR3 DNA: TGTGCCAGCAGCTTAGTGGGTCCCGCCAACGCCGGGGAGCTGTTTTTT.

The V call is TRBV27, the J call TRBJ1-3; tentatively, D is TRBD1 (5 bases). There are 13 residues in the CDR3. The germline CDR1 and CDR2 sequences are MNHEY and SMNVEV (reference sequence). Trimming shortened V by 4 bases and J by 4 bases, and 8 bases separated the two germline ends. The CDR3, as DNA: TGTGCCAGCAGTTCGAGGGGAGGAAACACCATATATTTT. Its protein is CASSSRGGNTIYF.

Points on this clone: A junction boundary mismatches the germline segment, possibly from a read error. V usage is TRBV7-7 and J usage is TRBJ2-5; D perhaps matches TRBD1 (6 bases). The CDR3 is 16 residues long. Germline V CDR1 and CDR2: SSHAT, FNYEAQ (reference sequence). The CDR3 spells CASSDPGTRGRETQYF. In nucleotides, the CDR3 is TGTGCTAGCAGTGACCCCGGGACAAGGGGCCGTGAGACCCAGTACTTC.

This chain uses TRBV19 with TRBJ1-2; TRBD1 might be the D (5 bases). The CDR3 contains 14 residues. Trimming left V 3 bases short and J 4 bases short, with 12 bases between. The V gene's germline CDR1 is LNHDA and CDR2 SQIVND (reference sequence). CDR3 coding DNA: TGTGCCAGTAGTATTGCTTCAGGGATCTATGGCTACACCTTC. Protein sequence: CASSIASGIYGYTF.

This clone was detected a few times. For the CDR3, the DNA is TGTGCCAGCAGCTTTGCAGGGCTTGACACTGAAGCTTTCTTT. Its translation is CASSFAGLDTEAFF. This sequence joins TRBV5-4 and TRBJ1-1, with D possibly TRBD1 on 5 matching bases. In germline, CDR1 is SGHNT, CDR2 YYREEE (reference sequence). The CDR3 spans 14 residues. V shed 2 bases and J shed 3 bases, with 11 bases lying between them.

This chain connects TRBV5-1 to TRBJ2-7; D might be TRBD2 (6 bases). The germline gives CDR1 SGHRS, CDR2 YFSETQ. The V end was cut by 0 bases, the J end by 3 bases, with 13 bases between. The length of the CDR3 is 15 residues. CDR3 bases: TGCGCCAGCAGCTTGGTCGCGGGGTCGAACTACGAGCAGTACTTC. Translating gives CASSLVAGSNYEQYF.

This chain connects TRBV4-3 to TRBJ2-2; 13 bases line up with TRBD2. V dropped 2 bases and J dropped 6; count of bases not matched to a gene: 12. From germline, CDR1 is LGHNA and CDR2 YSLEER. The CDR3 is 19 residues long. CDR3 coding DNA: TGCGCCAGCAGCCAAATCCCTCGTGGACTAGCGGGAGTATCCGGGGAGCTGTTTTTT. This translates into CASSQIPRGLAGVSGELFF.

This clone was picked up one time. V gene TRBV6-5 combines with J gene TRBJ1-1; D might be TRBD1 (5 bases). CDR3 length: 14 residues. V shed 6 bases and J shed 3 bases, with 14 bases lying between them. Germline CDR1 MNHEY, CDR2 SVGAGI. The CDR3 spells CASRKLGVDTEAFF. In nucleotides, the CDR3 is TGTGCCAGCAGGAAGTTGGGGGTTGACACTGAAGCTTTCTTT.

This chain uses TRBV28 with TRBJ2-5; 12 nucleotides match TRBD2. The CDR3 contains 14 residues. Losses at the gene ends were 5 bases for V and 3 bases for J; bases not matched to a gene: 1. Per germline, CDR1 MDHEN and CDR2 SYDVKM. CDR3 DNA: TGTGCCAGCAGTCGACTAGCGGGAGAAGAGACCCAGTACTTC. This sequence encodes CASSRLAGEETQYF.

The V gene is TRBV5-4, the J gene TRBJ2-3; D possibly corresponds to TRBD2 (6 bases). The CDR3 totals 12 residues. Trimming shortened V by 2 bases and J by 14 bases, and 15 bases separated the two germline ends. CDR1 and CDR2 (germline): SGHNT, YYREEE (reference sequence). The CDR3 loop reads CASSLFGRLPYF. The CDR3, as DNA: TGTGCCAGCAGCTTATTCGGGAGACTCCCGTATTTT. The full variable domain, in which reference TRBV5-4 and TRBJ2-3 provide the parts outside the CDR3, is ETGVTQSPTHLIKTRGQQVTLRCSSQSGHNTVSWYQQALGQGPQFIFQYYREEENGRGNFPPRFSGLQFPNYSSELNVNALELDDSALYLCASSLFGRLPYFGPGTRLTVL.

The rearrangement uses TRBV6-5 and TRBJ2-5; 7 bases line up with TRBD2. Germline lookup yields CDR1 MNHEY and CDR2 SVGAGI. The J segment lost 4 bases and the V segment lost 6 bases, leaving 5 bases of the junction unmatched. The CDR3 totals 13 residues. DNA of the CDR3: TGTGCCAGCAGCCCCGGGGAGGGAGAGACCCAGTACTTC. Translating gives CASSPGEGETQYF.

The chain joins TRBV27 to TRBJ2-3; tentative D call: TRBD2 (5 bases). The germline V and J ends were trimmed by 3 bases and 1 base, with 11 bases remaining between them. Germline V CDR1 and CDR2: MNHEY, SMNVEV (reference sequence). This CDR3 contains 15 residues. In DNA, the CDR3 is TGTGCCAGCAGTTTTTTAGTGGGAGGCACAGATACGCAGTATTTT. As protein: CASSFLVGGTDTQYF.

The sample holds a few counts of this clone. The chain employs TRBV4-3 and TRBJ1-2, with D perhaps matching TRBD1 (5 bases). Germline V gives CDR1 LGHNA, CDR2 YSLEER. The CDR3 totals 16 residues. Trimming stripped 0 bases from V and 6 bases from J, with 17 bases between. CDR3 DNA sequence: TGCGCCAGCAGCCAAGAAACAGGTGCAATGCTCGATGGCTACACCTTC. As protein: CASSQETGAMLDGYTF.

J is TRBJ2-1 and V is TRBV5-1; 7 bases agree with TRBD1. The CDR3 loop spans 11 amino acids. The V gene's germline CDR1 is SGHRS and CDR2 YFSETQ. The V segment lost 7 bases and the J segment 5 bases; nucleotides outside the gene matches: 0. The CDR3 loop reads CASGTDNEQFF. CDR3 nucleotide sequence: TGCGCCAGCGGGACAGACAATGAGCAGTTCTTC.

The V and J genes are TRBV19 and TRBJ2-7; 9 bases are shared with TRBD1. This CDR3 has 15 amino acids. The germline V gene encodes CDR1 LNHDA and CDR2 SQIVND (reference sequence). The V and J ends lost 3 bases and 2 bases, in that order; junction bases with no gene match: 5. CDR3 nucleotides: TGTGCCAGTAGTATTCGGACAGGGGAGGCCTACGAGCAGTACTTC. This gives the protein CASSIRTGEAYEQYF.

The chain combines TRBV6-4 with TRBJ1-2; TRBD1 aligns across 7 bases. CDR1 and CDR2 (germline): MRHNA, SNTAGT. The CDR3 is made up of 14 amino acids. J lost 0 bases, V lost 5 bases, and 3 bases had no gene match. CDR3 residues: CASSRDSSNYGYTF. Here the CDR3 DNA reads TGTGCCAGCAGTCGGGACAGCTCTAACTATGGCTACACCTTC.

V gene TRBV19 combines with J gene TRBJ2-5; perhaps D is TRBD1 or TRBD2 (5 bases each). The germline CDR1 and CDR2 sequences are LNHDA and SQIVND (reference sequence). V dropped 5 bases and J dropped 4 bases, with 8 bases sitting between them. The CDR3 is 12 residues long. Written as DNA, the CDR3 is TGTGCCAGTAGTCGGGACCCAGAGACCCAGTACTTC. Translation gives CASSRDPETQYF.

CDR3 in DNA: TGTGCCAGCTCACCCAGGGAAGAGACCCAGTACTTC. It is translated as CASSPREETQYF. The rearrangement uses TRBV18 and TRBJ2-5, with D perhaps TRBD1 (5 bases). Trimming took 3 bases from V and 3 from J, leaving 5 bases between them. The CDR3 has 12 residues. The germline V gene has CDR1 KGHSH and CDR2 LQKENI.

The chain couples TRBV5-6 to TRBJ2-1; 13 bases align to TRBD2. The junction had 12 bases not matched to a gene; V was cut back by 7 bases and J by 8 bases. Germline V lookup: CDR1 SGHDT, CDR2 YYEEEE. CDR3 size: 16 residues. The CDR3 loop reads CASRTPGLAGIDEQFF. The CDR3, as DNA: TGTGCCAGCCGAACACCGGGACTAGCGGGAATCGATGAGCAGTTCTTC.

The chain employs TRBV19 and TRBJ1-3; D is undetermined. CDR1 is LNHDA and CDR2 is SQIVND in the germline V gene (reference sequence). The CDR3 totals 13 residues. The V end lost 3 bases, the J end lost 8 bases, and 11 bases lay between the germline ends. CDR3 in amino acids: CASSMEFGDTIYF. The CDR3, as DNA: TGTGCCAGTAGTATGGAATTTGGGGACACCATATATTTT.

This clone was found a few times. The chain couples TRBV7-8 to TRBJ2-2; 10 bases match TRBD1. CDR3 length: 15 residues. V lost 3 bases, J lost 5 bases, and 3 bases stayed unmatched. CDR1 is SGHVS, CDR2 FQNEAQ, per germline. CDR3 region: CASSLGQGTTGELFF. The CDR3 nucleotides are TGTGCCAGCAGCTTGGGACAGGGGACTACCGGGGAGCTGTTTTTT.

This chain links TRBV28 with TRBJ2-7; tentative D call: TRBD1 (7 bases). Germline CDR1 and CDR2: MDHEN and SYDVKM. This CDR3 has 14 residues. V was trimmed by 6 bases and J by 4 bases, leaving 16 bases between them. CDR3 protein: CASSQTGTWYEQYF. The CDR3 region has the DNA TGTGCCAGCAGCCAGACAGGGACTTGGTACGAGCAGTACTTC. Supplemented by reference TRBV28 and TRBJ2-7, the full variable domain reads DVKVTQSSRYLVKRTGEKVFLECVQDMDHENMFWYRQDPGLGLRLIYFSYDVKMKEKGDIPEGYSVSREKKERFSLILESASTNQTSMYLCASSQTGTWYEQYFGPGTRLTVT.

CDR3 DNA sequence: TGTGCCAGCAGCCCCGGGACTAGCGGGCCCCATCTAAATTTAGGGCAGTACTTC. This translates into CASSPGTSGPHLNLGQYF. This rearrangement joins TRBV5-6 to TRBJ2-7; 12 bases align to TRBD2. V was pared by 4 bases and J by 9 bases, with 20 bases of the junction left unmatched. CDR1 is SGHDT and CDR2 is YYEEEE in the germline V gene. The CDR3 is made up of 18 amino acids.